What follows are 21 T cell receptor beta chains derived from one specimen sequenced in a study of blood T cell repertoires in COVID-19 (dated by TCRdb to the early 2020s). Libraries came from the immunoSEQ multiplex PCR assay. The clones in this table, taken by TCRdb from immuneACCESS, are in-frame only. Not every clone is retained; where verified, under half of the shortfall comes from an unresolved V gene, and the cause of the rest is unknown. Present in this sample are 150,000 to 250,000 clones, almost 85% of which were seen just once. About 6.9% of the sample lies in the top ten. What was sequenced was peripheral blood. The receptor set was obtained from a human donor with acute or convalescent COVID-19. The donor label of this sample is uncertain.

CDR3: CASSFTTGGGYTF. CDR3 in DNA: TGTGCCAGCAGTTTTACCACCGGGGGTGGCTACACCTTC. The chain couples TRBV27 to TRBJ1-2; D may be TRBD1 (5 bases). With 3 bases removed from V and 7 bases from J, the gap between germline ends came to 12 bases. The V gene's germline CDR1 is MNHEY and CDR2 SMNVEV (reference sequence). The CDR3 sequence is 13 residues long.

The chain joins TRBV7-3 to TRBJ2-7; possible D gene TRBD2, 6 bases. V lost 1 base and J lost 10, with 14 bases in between. The CDR3 length is 13 residues. CDR1 and CDR2 from the germline V gene are SGHTA and FQGTGA. CDR3 coding DNA: TGTGCCAGCAGCTTAAGCGGCGGGGAGAGTCAGTACTTC. This encodes CASSLSGGESQYF. The full variable domain, rest sourced from reference TRBV7-3 and TRBJ2-7, is GAGVSQTPSNKVTEKGKYVELRCDPISGHTALYWYRQSLGQGPEFLIYFQGTGAADDSGLPNDRFFAVRPEGSVSTLKIQRTERGDSAVYLCASSLSGGESQYFGPGTRLTVT.

The V and J genes are TRBV11-1 and TRBJ2-2, with D perhaps TRBD2 (5 bases). Germline values: CDR1 SGHAT, CDR2 FQDESV (reference sequence). There are 15 residues in the CDR3. The V end was cut by 5 bases, the J end by 4 bases, with 14 bases between. The CDR3 reads CASSLRAGGTGELFF. The CDR3 coding sequence is TGTGCCAGCAGCCTCCGGGCCGGAGGCACCGGGGAGCTGTTTTTT.

The chain uses TRBV1 and TRBJ2-3; TRBD2, the table's D call, was not compared with the DNA. TRBV1 is shown as a pseudogene. This CDR3 contains 17 residues. CDR3 sequence reads: CTSSQDGREGRGDTQYF. In nucleotides, the CDR3 is TGCACCAGCAGCCAAGATGGGCGGGAGGGCCGAGGGGATACGCAGTATTTT.

The chain couples TRBV2 to TRBJ2-1; D call uncertain. Germline V gene lookup returns CDR1 SNHLY and CDR2 FYNNEI. There are 11 residues in the CDR3. V was clipped by 3 bases and J by 13 bases, with 10 bases between them. CDR3 bases: TGTGCCAGCAGTGACTCTGCCCTACAGTTCTTC. Translation gives CASSDSALQFF.

This clone was seen a few times. The chain joins TRBV9 to TRBJ1-3; 9 bases map to TRBD1. Germline V CDR1 and CDR2: SGDLS, YYNGEE. The CDR3 totals 16 residues. Trimming took 4 bases from V and 0 from J; bases not matched to a gene: 5. CDR3 residues: CASSLRTGASGNTIYF. CDR3 nucleotide sequence: TGTGCCAGCAGCCTTCGGACAGGGGCCTCTGGAAACACCATATATTTT.

This chain links TRBV28 with TRBJ1-1, with D perhaps matching TRBD1 (5 bases). V was cut by 2 bases and J by 3 bases, with 13 bases left in between. CDR3 length equals 15 residues. Per germline, CDR1 MDHEN and CDR2 SYDVKM. CDR3 sequence: CASSLGGAGYTEAFF. CDR3 in DNA: TGTGCCAGCAGTTTAGGAGGGGCGGGGTACACTGAAGCTTTCTTT.

This chain connects TRBV7-2 to TRBJ1-1, with 12 bases matching TRBD1. Trimming removed 4 bases from V and 10 bases from J; junction bases left unmatched: 13. The length of the CDR3 is 16 residues. Germline V gene sequence: CDR1 SGHTA, CDR2 FQGNSA. CDR3: CASSSWPGQGARGAFF. CDR3 DNA: TGTGCCAGCAGCTCATGGCCGGGACAGGGGGCCCGTGGAGCTTTCTTT.

This clone has only one observation. V gene TRBV2 combines with J gene TRBJ2-7; 12 nucleotides line up with TRBD2. Losses at the gene ends were 3 bases for V and 5 bases for J; bases not matched to a gene: 2. CDR3 size: 14 residues. Looked up from germline, CDR1 is SNHLY and CDR2 is FYNNEI. In nucleotides, the CDR3 is TGTGCCAGCAGTGACGGACTAGCGGGACACGAGCAGTACTTC. This gives the protein CASSDGLAGHEQYF. Based on the CDR3 plus reference TRBV2 and TRBJ2-7, the full variable domain is EPEVTQTPSHQVTQMGQEVILRCVPISNHLYFYWYRQILGQKVEFLVSFYNNEISEKSEIFDDQFSVERPDGSNFTLKIRSTKLEDSAMYFCASSDGLAGHEQYFGPGTRLTVT.

The V gene is TRBV4-2, the J gene TRBJ2-1; 11 bases are a match to TRBD1. V was pared by 3 bases and J by 3 bases, with 4 bases of the junction left unmatched. Per germline, CDR1 LGHNA and CDR2 YNFKEQ. The CDR3 totals 16 residues. In DNA form, the CDR3 reads TGTGCCAGCAGCCAGTCCGGGACAGGGGGCTACAATGAGCAGTTCTTC. It encodes CASSQSGTGGYNEQFF.

The chain joins TRBV6-2 or TRBV6-3 to TRBJ2-3; TRBD1 aligns across 7 bases. The ends lost 2 bases at V and 3 bases at J; junction bases unmatched: 14. The CDR3 runs to 18 residues. Looked up from germline, CDR1 is MNHEY and CDR2 is SVGEGT. The chain's CDR3 is CASSYTPGGSSQTDTQYF. In DNA, the CDR3 is TGTGCCAGCAGTTACACTCCAGGGGGTAGCAGTCAAACAGATACGCAGTATTTT.

The chain uses TRBV2 and TRBJ2-1; possible D gene TRBD2, 5 bases. The CDR3 extends over 13 amino acids. Between the trimmed V and J ends, which lost 5 bases and 7 bases, there was a span of 12 bases. CDR1 is SNHLY and CDR2 is FYNNEI in the germline V gene. CDR3 sequence reads: CASSFGLKNEQFF. CDR3 nucleotide sequence: TGTGCCAGCAGTTTTGGACTTAAGAATGAGCAGTTCTTC.

This rearrangement joins TRBV25-1 to TRBJ1-2; tentatively, D is TRBD1 (6 bases). The CDR3 is 13 residues long. Trimming stripped 3 bases from V and 10 bases from J, with 15 bases between. Looked up from germline, CDR1 is MGHDK and CDR2 is SYGVNS. CDR3 bases: TGTGCCAGCAGTGAGTGGGGGCAGGATGACTACACCTTC. This codes for CASSEWGQDDYTF.

V gene TRBV4-2 combines with J gene TRBJ2-1; D gene uncertain. With 1 base removed from V and 5 bases from J, the gap between germline ends came to 9 bases. Germline assignment: CDR1 LGHNA and CDR2 YNFKEQ. The length of the CDR3 is 14 residues. CDR3 coding DNA: TGTGCCAGCAGCCAAGTTTCTTTCGACAATGAGCAGTTCTTC. Encoded protein: CASSQVSFDNEQFF.

The V gene is TRBV18, the J gene TRBJ1-5; 8 bases are shared with TRBD1. The CDR3 spans 16 residues. In germline, CDR1 is KGHSH, CDR2 LQKENI. After removal of 0 bases from V and 2 bases from J, the junction contained 3 bases not matched to a gene. This chain's CDR3 is CASSPPQGAGNQPQHF. CDR3 DNA sequence: TGTGCCAGCTCACCACCGCAGGGGGCGGGCAATCAGCCCCAGCATTTT. The whole variable domain, filled in from reference TRBV18 and TRBJ1-5, reads NAGVMQNPRHLVRRRGQEARLRCSPMKGHSHVYWYRQLPEEGLKFMVYLQKENIIDESGMPKERFSAEFPKEGPSILRIQQVVRGDSAAYFCASSPPQGAGNQPQHFGDGTRLSIL.

This clone came up once. The gene calls are TRBV19 and TRBJ2-5, with TRBD2 as a possible D gene (7 bases). Germline V gene data show CDR1 as LNHDA and CDR2 as SQIVND (reference sequence). V lost 4 bases to trimming and J lost 1 base, with 19 bases between them. The CDR3 runs 17 residues. CDR3: CASSKGRGGASQETQYF. CDR3 coding DNA: TGTGCCAGTAGTAAGGGGAGGGGGGGAGCCAGCCAAGAGACCCAGTACTTC.

The rearrangement links TRBV10-2 to TRBJ1-2; possibly TRBD1 for D (5 bases). Deletions cut 2 bases from V and 4 bases from J, with 11 bases between. This CDR3 is built from 14 residues. Germline CDR1 WSHSY, CDR2 SAAADI. The CDR3 here is CASSETGTFYGYTF. The CDR3 nucleotides read TGCGCCAGCAGTGAGACAGGAACCTTCTATGGCTACACCTTC.

This clone has only a few counts. The chain carries TRBV3-1 (or the pseudogene TRBV3-2) and TRBJ1-6, with TRBD1 matching over 9 bases. Losses at the gene ends were 6 bases for V and 16 bases for J; bases not matched to a gene: 7. The CDR3 is 12 residues long. Germline-derived CDR1 and CDR2 are LGHDT and YNNKEL (reference sequence). As DNA, the CDR3 is TGTGCCAGCAGATTGGGACAGGGCACTCTCCACTTT. It codes for CASRLGQGTLHF.

The chain combines TRBV6-6 with TRBJ2-7; TRBD2 matches 12 bases. There are 17 residues in the CDR3. Losses at the gene ends were 5 bases for V and 1 base for J; bases not matched to a gene: 9. Germline V gene lookup returns CDR1 MNHNY and CDR2 SVGAGI (reference sequence). DNA for the CDR3: TGTGCCAGCAGTCGATACTCGACTAGCGGGAGATCCTACGAGCAGTACTTC. Its protein product is CASSRYSTSGRSYEQYF.

The chain has TRBV11-2 and TRBJ2-5; 10 bases line up with TRBD1. CDR1 is SGHAT and CDR2 is FQNNGV in the germline V gene. The V segment lost 1 base and the J segment 5 bases; nucleotides outside the gene matches: 4. The CDR3 consists of 15 residues. CDR3 region: CASSLVQGQGETQYF. For the CDR3, the DNA is TGTGCCAGCAGCTTAGTACAGGGACAGGGGGAGACCCAGTACTTC.

CDR3 region: CASSERQTTEKLFF. DNA for the CDR3: TGTGCCAGCAGCGAGCGGCAGACAACAGAAAAACTGTTTTTT. The chain links TRBV2 to TRBJ1-4, with D unresolved. This CDR3 region has 14 residues. V shed 6 bases and J shed 8 bases, with 16 bases lying between them. In germline, CDR1 is SNHLY, CDR2 FYNNEI. Complete variable domain (other parts from reference TRBV2 and TRBJ1-4): EPEVTQTPSHQVTQMGQEVILRCVPISNHLYFYWYRQILGQKVEFLVSFYNNEISEKSEIFDDQFSVERPDGSNFTLKIRSTKLEDSAMYFCASSERQTTEKLFFGSGTQLSVL.